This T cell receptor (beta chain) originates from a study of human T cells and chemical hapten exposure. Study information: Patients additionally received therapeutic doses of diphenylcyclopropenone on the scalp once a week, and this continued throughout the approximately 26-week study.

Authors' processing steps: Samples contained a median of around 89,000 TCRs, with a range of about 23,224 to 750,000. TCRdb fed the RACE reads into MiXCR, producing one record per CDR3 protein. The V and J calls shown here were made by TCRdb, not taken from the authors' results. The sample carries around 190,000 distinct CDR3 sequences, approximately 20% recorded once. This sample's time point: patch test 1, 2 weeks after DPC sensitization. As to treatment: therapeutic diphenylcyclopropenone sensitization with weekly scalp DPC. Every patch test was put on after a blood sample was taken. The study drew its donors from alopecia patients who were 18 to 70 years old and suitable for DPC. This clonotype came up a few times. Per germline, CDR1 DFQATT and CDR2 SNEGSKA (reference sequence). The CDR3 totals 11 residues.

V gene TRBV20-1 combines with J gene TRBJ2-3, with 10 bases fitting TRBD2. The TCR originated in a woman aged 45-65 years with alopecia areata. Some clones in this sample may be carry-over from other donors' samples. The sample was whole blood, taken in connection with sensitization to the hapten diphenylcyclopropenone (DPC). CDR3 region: CSLAGVDTQYF. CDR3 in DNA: TGCAGCCTAGCGGGAGTAGATACGCAGTATTTT.